Each of the 19 T cell receptor beta chains below was sequenced from the same sample in a study of blood T cell repertoires in COVID-19. Sequencing used immunoSEQ multiplex PCR; TCRdb keeps in-frame clones, though not all of them. The table shows around 310,000 clones, with around 92% occurring only once. Sequencing was done on a sample of PBMCs or T cells enriched from blood (not recorded which). These receptors originate from a woman younger than 45 who had recovered from COVID-19.

The V gene is TRBV7-8, the J gene TRBJ1-4; TRBD1 is a possible D gene (5 bases). Trimming removed 3 bases at V and 6 bases at J, with 14 bases between. This CDR3 contains 15 residues. CDR1 is SGHVS and CDR2 is FQNEAQ in the germline V gene. The CDR3 protein is CASSFVPGWDEKLFF. The CDR3, as DNA: TGTGCCAGCAGCTTTGTACCAGGGTGGGATGAAAAACTGTTTTTT.

V gene TRBV7-9 combines with J gene TRBJ1-6; D ambiguous. Germline V CDR1 and CDR2: SEHNR, FQNEAQ (reference sequence). CDR3 length: 14 residues. V lost 5 bases and J 6 bases, leaving 11 bases between the germline ends. CDR3 sequence: CASSPVEGNSPLHF. In nucleotides, the CDR3 is TGTGCCAGCAGCCCCGTCGAGGGTAATTCACCCCTCCACTTT.

In its sample, this clone was seen a few times. V gene TRBV7-9 combines with J gene TRBJ1-6; no clear D. The germline CDR1 and CDR2 sequences are SEHNR and FQNEAQ (reference sequence). V gave up 3 bases and J gave up 5 bases, with 8 bases separating them. This CDR3 spans 14 amino acids. CDR3 bases: TGTGCCAGCAGCTTGCCAGACAATAATTCACCCCTCCACTTT. Protein: CASSLPDNNSPLHF.

This chain joins TRBV11-2 and TRBJ1-1, with D maybe TRBD1 (6 bases). Germline V gene lookup returns CDR1 SGHAT and CDR2 FQNNGV. The CDR3 length is 14 residues. V lost 5 bases and J 5 bases, leaving 15 bases between the germline ends. CDR3 sequence (DNA): TGTGCCAGCAGCGCGGGGGGGCGCATGACTGAAGCTTTCTTT. The encoded protein is CASSAGGRMTEAFF.

The chain joins TRBV30 to TRBJ1-5; D unresolved. The CDR3 totals 12 residues. Trimming left V 5 bases short and J 3 bases short, with 8 bases between. From germline, CDR1 is GTSNPN and CDR2 SVGIG (reference sequence). In DNA form, the CDR3 reads TGTGCCTGGGGGGAGCCCAATCAGCCCCAGCATTTT. It yields the protein CAWGEPNQPQHF.

Comment on this clone: The same CDR3 also results from other DNA sequences found in this sample. The chain carries TRBV28 and TRBJ2-3, with TRBD1 matching over 8 bases. Trimming cost V 6 bases and J 1 base; bases outside gene matches: 6. CDR1 and CDR2 (germline): MDHEN, SYDVKM. This CDR3 is built from 15 residues. CDR3 protein: CASSGQGAGTDTQYF. The CDR3 DNA follows: TGTGCCAGCAGCGGGCAGGGGGCCGGCACAGATACGCAGTATTTT. Complete variable domain (other parts from reference TRBV28 and TRBJ2-3): DVKVTQSSRYLVKRTGEKVFLECVQDMDHENMFWYRQDPGLGLRLIYFSYDVKMKEKGDIPEGYSVSREKKERFSLILESASTNQTSMYLCASSGQGAGTDTQYFGPGTRLTVL.

This clone was picked up one time. The V and J genes are TRBV19 and TRBJ2-1; 7 bases fit TRBD2. Trimming took 6 bases from V and 3 from J; bases not matched to a gene: 8. Per the germline V gene, CDR1 is LNHDA and CDR2 is SQIVND (reference sequence). The CDR3 runs 15 residues. The DNA of the CDR3 is TGTGCCAGTAGCGGGGGGACTACCCACTACAATGAGCAGTTCTTC. Translated: CASSGGTTHYNEQFF.

This chain uses TRBV23-1 with TRBJ2-1; tentative D call: TRBD2 (5 bases). TRBV23-1 is flagged as an ORF with uncertain function. The germline V and J ends were trimmed by 4 bases and 4 bases, with 17 bases remaining between them. CDR3 length: 16 residues. The CDR3 spells CASSPRRLATYNEQFF. The CDR3, as DNA: TGCGCCAGCAGTCCTCGGAGATTAGCGACGTACAATGAGCAGTTCTTC.

The genes are TRBV30 and TRBJ2-3; 7 bases agree with TRBD2. This CDR3 contains 15 residues. Germline V gives CDR1 GTSNPN, CDR2 SVGIG (reference sequence). J lost 8 bases, V lost 3 bases, and 14 bases had no gene match. The CDR3 region is CAWRSSGAWTGTQYF. The DNA of the CDR3 is TGTGCCTGGAGGTCGAGCGGGGCGTGGACGGGTACGCAGTATTTT.

The chain has TRBV20-1 and TRBJ2-7; D is unresolved. Germline CDR1 and CDR2: DFQATT and SNEGSKA (reference sequence). Trimming stripped 4 bases from V and 10 bases from J, with 14 bases between. The CDR3 totals 11 residues. The CDR3 coding sequence is TGCAGTGCTATTCTAGTACTCCCCCAGTACTTC. Translated, it gives CSAILVLPQYF.

This clone has only a few counts. The chain has TRBV3-1 (or the pseudogene TRBV3-2) and TRBJ2-1; the D gene is possibly TRBD2 (6 bases). Germline values: CDR1 LGHDT, CDR2 YNNKEL (reference sequence). CDR3 length: 15 residues. V lost 3 bases and J 9 bases, leaving 18 bases between the germline ends. The DNA for the CDR3 is TGTGCCAGCAGCCACCGGCCATCGGGAGTGGGTGAGCAGTTCTTC. Protein: CASSHRPSGVGEQFF.

The V and J genes are TRBV4-1 and TRBJ1-6; 8 nucleotides align to TRBD1. The V gene's germline CDR1 is MGHRA and CDR2 YSYEKL. The CDR3 has 17 residues. J was trimmed by 7 bases and V by 3 bases; bases with no gene match: 11. This chain's CDR3 is CASSHGQGLTPNSPLHF. In nucleotides, the CDR3 is TGCGCCAGCAGCCATGGACAGGGTCTAACTCCGAATTCACCCCTCCACTTT.

The chain uses TRBV27 and TRBJ2-6; D call uncertain. CDR1 is MNHEY, CDR2 SMNVEV, per germline (reference sequence). The CDR3 consists of 16 residues. Trimming left V 5 bases short and J 0 bases short, with 11 bases between. The CDR3 sequence: CASSIRITSGANVLTF. CDR3 DNA sequence: TGTGCCAGCAGTATTAGAATAACCTCTGGGGCCAACGTCCTGACTTTC.

This rearrangement joins TRBV11-3 to TRBJ2-3, with D maybe TRBD1 (6 bases). Germline loops: CDR1 SGHNT, CDR2 YENEEA. The CDR3 contains 12 residues. V was clipped by 5 bases and J by 3 bases, with 6 bases between them. The DNA of the CDR3 is TGTGCCAGCAGCACAGGGACAGATACGCAGTATTTT. Translated, it gives CASSTGTDTQYF. The entire variable domain, with the rest obtained from reference TRBV11-3 and TRBJ2-3, is as follows: EAGVVQSPRYKIIEKKQPVAFWCNPISGHNTLYWYLQNLGQGPELLIRYENEEAVDDSQLPKDRFSAERLKGVDSTLKIQPAELGDSAVYLCASSTGTDTQYFGPGTRLTVL.

The V gene is TRBV7-8, the J gene TRBJ2-7; 11 bases are a match to TRBD2. Germline assignment: CDR1 SGHVS and CDR2 FQNEAQ. The CDR3 is made up of 16 amino acids. V shed 5 bases, J shed 0 bases, and the junction held 6 bases outside the gene matches. CDR3 sequence reads: CASSHWTSGSSYEQYF. CDR3 nucleotides: TGTGCCAGCAGCCACTGGACTAGCGGGTCCTCCTACGAGCAGTACTTC.

This chain uses TRBV5-1 with TRBJ2-3; weak D call: TRBD2 (5 bases). The CDR3 totals 17 residues. Germline V lookup: CDR1 SGHRS, CDR2 YFSETQ. The V gene lost 0 bases and the J gene lost 3 bases, with 17 bases spanning the gap. The CDR3 protein is CASSLARTSAITDTQYF. In nucleotides, the CDR3 is TGCGCCAGCAGCTTGGCCAGGACTTCTGCCATAACAGATACGCAGTATTTT. The full variable domain, its missing parts supplied by reference TRBV5-1 and TRBJ2-3, is KAGVTQTPRYLIKTRGQQVTLSCSPISGHRSVSWYQQTPGQGLQFLFEYFSETQRNKGNFPGRFSGRQFSNSRSEMNVSTLELGDSALYLCASSLARTSAITDTQYFGPGTRLTVL.

This clone has just one count. V usage is TRBV4-1 and J usage is TRBJ1-3; TRBD1 matches 8 bases. This CDR3 contains 17 residues. Germline lookup yields CDR1 MGHRA and CDR2 YSYEKL. V trimming: 0 bases; J trimming: 2 bases; junction bases outside the gene matches: 6. DNA for the CDR3: TGCGCCAGCAGCCAAGATAGAGGACAGGGCACTGGAAACACCATATATTTT. It yields the protein CASSQDRGQGTGNTIYF.

CDR3 protein: CASSPDFQNYGYTF. CDR3 bases: TGTGCCAGCAGCCCCGATTTCCAGAACTATGGCTACACCTTC. This chain connects TRBV7-2 to TRBJ1-2, with D unclear. Trimming stripped 5 bases from V and 2 bases from J, with 12 bases between. The CDR3 has 14 residues. Germline V gene data show CDR1 as SGHTA and CDR2 as FQGNSA.

J is TRBJ1-4 and V is TRBV29-1; tentatively, D is TRBD1 (5 bases). There are 14 residues in the CDR3. V was shortened by 4 bases and J by 4 bases, with 13 bases between the two germline ends. Looked up from germline, CDR1 is SQVTM and CDR2 is ANQGSEA. CDR3 nucleotide sequence: TGCAGCGTTGGGGTCGGGGGTTTTAATGAAAAACTGTTTTTT. It specifies CSVGVGGFNEKLFF.